Sequencing of this T cell receptor beta chain was carried out in a study of cytomegalovirus exposure and HLA in healthy donors. Primers: 60 Vbeta forward and 13 Jbeta reverse. The assay was immunoSEQ multiplex PCR, and TCRdb's table has in-frame clones only and misses some. The sample includes about 190,000 clones, about four fifths of them seen just once. The CDR3 extends over 16 amino acids. Germline V gene data show CDR1 as MNHEY and CDR2 as SMNVEV (reference sequence). V trimming: 4 bases; J trimming: 2 bases; junction bases outside the gene matches: 8. This clonotype originated in a man aged 25 to 40 in good health and CMV-seropositive. The J gene is TRBJ2-1, the V gene TRBV27; 7 bases line up with TRBD2. The sample taken for sequencing was PBMCs. CDR3 in DNA: TGTGCCAGCAGTTCCCCGACTAGCAGGGCCTACAATGAGCAGTTCTTC. This gives the protein CASSSPTSRAYNEQFF.